The clone carrying this T cell receptor beta chain has more than one count but fewer than ten. Antigen specificity is unknown. The data originate from a study of cytomegalovirus exposure and HLA in healthy donors. Notes on the study in general: Three chains linked to CMV were shown in vitro to be specific for CMV antigens. TCR beta sequences reportedly predicted most subjects' HLA-A and HLA-B alleles accurately.

PCR used 60 Vbeta primers and 13 Jbeta primers. Generated by immunoSEQ multiplex PCR, the TCRdb table keeps only in-frame clones and is missing some. The repertoire has some 200,000 clones, about 12% of them found once; the top ten carry about 8%. Germline lookup yields CDR1 GTSNPN and CDR2 SVGIG (reference sequence). V lost 4 bases, J lost 0 bases, and 4 bases stayed unmatched. The CDR3 totals 14 residues. This sequence originates from a man aged 50-59 years in good health and CMV-seropositive. The gene calls are TRBV30 and TRBJ2-7, with 9 bases aligning to TRBD1. Sequenced input: PBMCs. For the CDR3, the DNA is TGTGCCTGGAATACAGGGGGCCTCTCCTACGAGCAGTACTTC. Protein product: CAWNTGGLSYEQYF. Full variable domain (remainder filled in from reference TRBV30 and TRBJ2-7): SQTIHQWPATLVQPVGSPLSLECTVEGTSNPNLYWYRQAAGRGLQLLFYSVGIGQISSEVPQNLSASRPQDRQFILSSKKLLLSDSGFYLCAWNTGGLSYEQYFGPGTRLTVT.